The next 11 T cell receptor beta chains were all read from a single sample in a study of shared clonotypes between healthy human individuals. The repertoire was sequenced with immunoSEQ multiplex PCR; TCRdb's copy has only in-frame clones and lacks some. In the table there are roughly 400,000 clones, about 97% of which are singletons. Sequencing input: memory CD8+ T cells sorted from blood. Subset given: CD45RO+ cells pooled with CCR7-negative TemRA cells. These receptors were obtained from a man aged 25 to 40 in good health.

Here the CDR3 DNA reads TGTGCCGTCGGGACGCTCTCCTACAATGAGCAGTTCTTC. The encoded protein is CAVGTLSYNEQFF. V is TRBV4-2 and J is TRBJ2-1; D is tentatively TRBD1 or TRBD2 (5 bases each). Trimming cost V 11 bases and J 0 bases, with 11 bases left between them. This CDR3 is built from 13 residues. Germline loops: CDR1 LGHNA, CDR2 YNFKEQ.

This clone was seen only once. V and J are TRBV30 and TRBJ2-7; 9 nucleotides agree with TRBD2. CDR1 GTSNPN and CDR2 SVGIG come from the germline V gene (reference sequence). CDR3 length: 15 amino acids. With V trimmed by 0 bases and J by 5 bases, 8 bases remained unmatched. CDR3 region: CAWSVGIAGVHEQYF. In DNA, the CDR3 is TGTGCCTGGAGTGTGGGGATAGCGGGAGTCCACGAGCAGTACTTC.

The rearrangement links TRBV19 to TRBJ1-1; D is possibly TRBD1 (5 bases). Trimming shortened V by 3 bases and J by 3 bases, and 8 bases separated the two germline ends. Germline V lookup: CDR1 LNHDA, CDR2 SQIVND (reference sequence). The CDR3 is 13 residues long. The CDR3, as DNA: TGTGCCAGTAGTATCGGCAGGGACACTGAAGCTTTCTTT. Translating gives CASSIGRDTEAFF.

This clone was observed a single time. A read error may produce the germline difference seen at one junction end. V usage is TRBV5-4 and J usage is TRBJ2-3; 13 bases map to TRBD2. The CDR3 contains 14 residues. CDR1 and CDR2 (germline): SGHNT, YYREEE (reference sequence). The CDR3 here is CASSLRTSGRYLDF. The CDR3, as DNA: TGTGCCAGCAGCCTGAGGACTAGCGGGAGATATTTGGATTTT.

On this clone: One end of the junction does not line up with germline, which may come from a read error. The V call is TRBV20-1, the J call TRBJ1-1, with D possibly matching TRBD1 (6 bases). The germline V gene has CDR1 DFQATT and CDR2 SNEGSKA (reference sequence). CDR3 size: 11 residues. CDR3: CSARGGTLDAF. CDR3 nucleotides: TGCAGTGCTAGGGGGGGGACACTTGACGCCTTT.

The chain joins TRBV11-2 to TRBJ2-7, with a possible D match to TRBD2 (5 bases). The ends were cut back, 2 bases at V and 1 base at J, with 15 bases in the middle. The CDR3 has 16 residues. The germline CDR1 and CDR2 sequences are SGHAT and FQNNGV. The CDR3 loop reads CASSLWDVGRSYEQYF. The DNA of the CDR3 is TGTGCCAGCAGCTTATGGGATGTGGGGAGATCCTACGAGCAGTACTTC.

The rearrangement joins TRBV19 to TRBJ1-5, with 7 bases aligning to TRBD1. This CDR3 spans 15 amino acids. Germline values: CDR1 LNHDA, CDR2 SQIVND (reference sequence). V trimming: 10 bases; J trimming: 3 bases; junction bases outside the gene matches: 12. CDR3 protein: CATTLTGRDNQPQHF. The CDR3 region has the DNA TGTGCCACCACCCTGACAGGGAGAGACAATCAGCCCCAGCATTTT.

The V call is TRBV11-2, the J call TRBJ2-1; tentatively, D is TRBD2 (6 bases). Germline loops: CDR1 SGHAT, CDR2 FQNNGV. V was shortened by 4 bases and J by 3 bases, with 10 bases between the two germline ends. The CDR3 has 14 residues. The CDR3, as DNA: TGTGCCAGCAGCTCTATGGGGGGCTACAATGAGCAGTTCTTC. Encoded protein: CASSSMGGYNEQFF. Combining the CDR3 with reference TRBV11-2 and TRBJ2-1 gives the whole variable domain EAGVAQSPRYKIIEKRQSVAFWCNPISGHATLYWYQQILGQGPKLLIQFQNNGVVDDSQLPKDRFSAERLKGVDSTLKIQPAKLEDSAVYLCASSSMGGYNEQFFGPGTRLTVL.

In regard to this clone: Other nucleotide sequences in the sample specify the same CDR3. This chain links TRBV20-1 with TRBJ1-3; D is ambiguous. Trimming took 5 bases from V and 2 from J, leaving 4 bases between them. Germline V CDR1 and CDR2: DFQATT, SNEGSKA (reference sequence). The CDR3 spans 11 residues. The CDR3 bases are TGCAGTGCTGGGGCTGGAAACACCATATATTTT. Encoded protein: CSAGAGNTIYF.

CDR3 amino acids: CASAVGSSYEQYF. The CDR3, as DNA: TGCGCCAGCGCGGTAGGGAGCTCCTACGAGCAGTACTTC. V is TRBV10-2 and J is TRBJ2-7; maybe TRBD2 (5 bases). Between the trimmed V and J ends, which lost 8 bases and 0 bases, there was a span of 11 bases. Germline V gene data show CDR1 as WSHSY and CDR2 as SAAADI. There are 13 residues in the CDR3.

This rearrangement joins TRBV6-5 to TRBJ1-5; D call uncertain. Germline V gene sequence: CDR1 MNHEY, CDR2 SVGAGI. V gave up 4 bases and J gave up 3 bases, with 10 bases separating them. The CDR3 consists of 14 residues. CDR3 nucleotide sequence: TGTGCCAGCAGTTCACCGGGGAACAATCAGCCCCAGCATTTT. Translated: CASSSPGNNQPQHF.